The source of this TCR beta chain is a study of blood T cell repertoires in COVID-19. For the study at large: The samples span acute and convalescent COVID-19 from the United States, Italy and Spain. T cells, B-cell-depleted T cells, or PBMCs provided the cDNA or gDNA that served as material.

This CDR3 comprises 16 residues. Trimming removed 5 bases from V and 2 bases from J, with 17 bases in between. CDR1 is LNHNV and CDR2 is YYDKDF in the germline V gene (reference sequence). Under the authors' procedure: Amplifying reference gene primers gave estimates of nucleated cell counts. Method: immunoSEQ multiplex PCR; TCRdb's copy keeps in-frame clones and lacks some. The DNA gave D and trimming, while V, J and clone size come from that table. The sample shows roughly 120,000 clones, about 82% of them seen only once. This clone was picked up one time. The sequence came from a human donor in a cohort sampled during active COVID-19. The J gene is TRBJ2-3, the V gene TRBV15; tentative D call: TRBD1 (6 bases). Input material: peripheral blood. The CDR3 sequence is CATSAYREHTTDTQYF. CDR3 nucleotide sequence: TGTGCCACCAGCGCATACAGGGAGCACACCACAGATACGCAGTATTTT. Complete variable domain (other parts from reference TRBV15 and TRBJ2-3): DAMVIQNPRYQVTQFGKPVTLSCSQTLNHNVMYWYQQKSSQAPKLLFHYYDKDFNNEADTPDNFQSRRPNTSFCFLDIRSPGLGDTAMYLCATSAYREHTTDTQYFGPGTRLTVL.